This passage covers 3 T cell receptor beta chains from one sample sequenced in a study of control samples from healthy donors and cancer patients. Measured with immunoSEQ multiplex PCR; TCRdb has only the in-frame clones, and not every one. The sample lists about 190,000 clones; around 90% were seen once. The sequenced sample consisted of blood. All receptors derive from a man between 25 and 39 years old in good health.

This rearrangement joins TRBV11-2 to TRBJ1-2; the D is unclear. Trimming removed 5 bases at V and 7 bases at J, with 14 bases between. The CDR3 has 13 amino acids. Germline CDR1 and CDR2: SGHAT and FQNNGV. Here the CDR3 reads CASSQQARGGYTF. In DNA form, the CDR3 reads TGTGCCAGCAGCCAGCAGGCGCGGGGTGGCTACACCTTC. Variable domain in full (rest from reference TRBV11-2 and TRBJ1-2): EAGVAQSPRYKIIEKRQSVAFWCNPISGHATLYWYQQILGQGPKLLIQFQNNGVVDDSQLPKDRFSAERLKGVDSTLKIQPAKLEDSAVYLCASSQQARGGYTFGSGTRLTVV.

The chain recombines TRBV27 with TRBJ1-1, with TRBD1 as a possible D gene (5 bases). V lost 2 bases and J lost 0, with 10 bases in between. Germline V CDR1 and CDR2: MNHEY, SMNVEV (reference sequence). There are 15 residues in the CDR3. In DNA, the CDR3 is TGTGCCAGCAGTTTAGGTCAGGGCATGAACACTGAAGCTTTCTTT. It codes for CASSLGQGMNTEAFF.

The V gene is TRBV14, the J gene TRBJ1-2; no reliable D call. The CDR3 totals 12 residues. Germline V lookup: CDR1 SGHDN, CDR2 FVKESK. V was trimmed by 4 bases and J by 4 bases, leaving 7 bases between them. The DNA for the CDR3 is TGTGCCAGCAGCCGAAACCCCTATGGCTACACCTTC. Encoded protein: CASSRNPYGYTF.